Below, 25 T cell receptor beta chains from the same sample are listed, as sequenced in a study of PD-L1 blockade in urothelial cancer. Clones were read by immunoSEQ multiplex PCR, and TCRdb kept only the in-frame ones, dropping some. Among some 40,000 clones, 75% to 95% were seen once, and the ten largest hold approximately 8.8%. Sequencing was performed on PBMCs, taken around atezolizumab (anti-PD-L1) treatment. These receptors were taken from a man between 65 and 80 years old with urothelial cancer.

The rearrangement uses TRBV28 and TRBJ1-4; D unresolved. V lost 6 bases to trimming and J lost 6 bases, with 8 bases between them. Germline V lookup: CDR1 MDHEN, CDR2 SYDVKM. CDR3 length equals 12 residues. DNA of the CDR3: TGTGCCAGCAGGTCGCTATATGAAAAACTGTTTTTT. This encodes CASRSLYEKLFF. The whole variable domain, remainder taken from reference TRBV28 and TRBJ1-4, is DVKVTQSSRYLVKRTGEKVFLECVQDMDHENMFWYRQDPGLGLRLIYFSYDVKMKEKGDIPEGYSVSREKKERFSLILESASTNQTSMYLCASRSLYEKLFFGSGTQLSVL.

In this sample, this clone is medium-sized. The rearrangement joins TRBV6-6 to TRBJ2-7, with D tentatively TRBD2 (8 bases). This CDR3 is 14 amino acids long. Germline V CDR1 and CDR2: MNHNY, SVGAGI (reference sequence). V was trimmed by 7 bases and J by 2 bases, leaving 15 bases between them. This chain's CDR3 is CASTLGRGPYEQYF. CDR3 nucleotides: TGTGCCAGCACCCTCGGGAGGGGGCCCTACGAGCAGTACTTC.

V gene TRBV7-2 combines with J gene TRBJ2-7, with 8 bases fitting TRBD2. Losses at the gene ends were 5 bases for V and 1 base for J; bases not matched to a gene: 10. This CDR3 comprises 16 residues. Germline V gives CDR1 SGHTA, CDR2 FQGNSA. DNA of the CDR3: TGTGCCAGCAGCCTACCCACTAGCGGCCTTTCCTACGAGCAGTACTTC. It translates to CASSLPTSGLSYEQYF.

CDR3 residues: CASSQERDRGLGTGELFF. CDR3 DNA sequence: TGCGCCAGCAGCCAAGAGAGGGACAGGGGGCTAGGTACCGGGGAGCTGTTTTTT. The chain has TRBV4-1 and TRBJ2-2; the match to TRBD1 covers 12 bases. Germline assignment: CDR1 MGHRA and CDR2 YSYEKL. This CDR3 comprises 18 residues. Losses at the gene ends were 0 bases for V and 5 bases for J; bases not matched to a gene: 7.

The gene calls are TRBV28 and TRBJ1-5, with TRBD1 as a possible D gene (6 bases). The CDR3 sequence is 14 residues long. V lost 7 bases and J lost 4, with 14 bases in between. The V gene's germline CDR1 is MDHEN and CDR2 SYDVKM. The CDR3 sequence: CASKAATGNQPQHF. CDR3 nucleotide sequence: TGTGCCAGCAAAGCGGCCACAGGGAATCAGCCCCAGCATTTT.

The chain has TRBV7-9 and TRBJ2-7; 12 bases are shared with TRBD1. V lost 4 bases to trimming and J lost 2 bases; unmatched junction nucleotides: 12. CDR1 is SEHNR and CDR2 is FQNEAQ in the germline V gene (reference sequence). The CDR3 spans 18 residues. The chain's CDR3 is CASSSSGTGGTIAYEQYF. DNA of the CDR3: TGTGCCAGCAGCTCCTCCGGGACAGGGGGCACCATCGCCTACGAGCAGTACTTC.

The CDR3: CASSVNRGPYEQYF. The CDR3 bases are TGTGCCAGCAGCGTGAACAGGGGACCCTACGAGCAGTACTTC. The chain links TRBV7-8 to TRBJ2-7; 7 nucleotides line up with TRBD1. Germline CDR1 reads SGHVS; CDR2 reads FQNEAQ. The CDR3 extends over 14 amino acids. Germline trimming cut 5 bases from V and 2 bases from J; bases unmatched to any gene: 6.

This clone is medium-sized (0.01 to 0.1%) within its sample. The V call is TRBV23-1, the J call TRBJ2-7, with 8 bases identical to TRBD2. TRBV23-1 is an ORF, and what it does is uncertain. Germline trimming cut 3 bases from V and 5 bases from J; bases unmatched to any gene: 6. The CDR3 is made up of 14 amino acids. In nucleotides, the CDR3 is TGCGCCAGCAGTCAGGGACTAGGGAGGGACGAGCAGTACTTC. This gives the protein CASSQGLGRDEQYF.

The gene calls are TRBV19 and TRBJ1-2, with D possibly TRBD1 on 6 matching bases. The germline V and J ends were trimmed by 4 bases and 4 bases, with 10 bases remaining between them. CDR3 length: 13 residues. Germline loops: CDR1 LNHDA, CDR2 SQIVND (reference sequence). The CDR3 DNA is TGTGCCAGTAGTACGGACAGCTTCTATGGCTACACCTTC. It yields the protein CASSTDSFYGYTF. Full variable domain (missing parts from reference TRBV19 and TRBJ1-2): DGGITQSPKYLFRKEGQNVTLSCEQNLNHDAMYWYRQDPGQGLRLIYYSQIVNDFQKGDIAEGYSVSREKKESFPLTVTSAQKNPTAFYLCASSTDSFYGYTFGSGTRLTVV.

This sequence joins TRBV28 and TRBJ1-2; weak D call: TRBD1 (6 bases). The CDR3 sequence is 14 residues long. V lost 5 bases to trimming and J lost 7 bases, with 17 bases between them. Germline V gives CDR1 MDHEN, CDR2 SYDVKM. The CDR3 DNA reads as TGTGCCAGCAGTCCCCCAGGGAGAGGGGGTGGCTACACCTTC. Translating it yields CASSPPGRGGGYTF.

This chain uses TRBV5-1 with TRBJ2-7, with TRBD1 matching 9 bases. V was pared by 3 bases and J by 3 bases, with 4 bases of the junction left unmatched. The length of the CDR3 is 14 residues. Per germline, CDR1 SGHRS and CDR2 YFSETQ. The CDR3 DNA sequence: TGCGCCAGCAGCTCGGACAGGGGCATCTACGAGCAGTACTTC. Its translation is CASSSDRGIYEQYF.

This clone came up a few times. This CDR3 reads CASSLVEVMNTEAFF. CDR3 bases: TGTGCCAGCAGCTTAGTGGAGGTAATGAACACTGAAGCTTTCTTT. This chain connects TRBV7-8 to TRBJ1-1; no firm D call. The CDR3 is 15 residues long. Between the trimmed V and J ends, which lost 1 base and 0 bases, there was a span of 9 bases. The germline CDR1 and CDR2 sequences are SGHVS and FQNEAQ.

The chain is built from TRBV9 and TRBJ2-3, with D uncertain. Trimming removed 4 bases at V and 2 bases at J, with 20 bases between. This CDR3 has 17 amino acids. The germline V gene encodes CDR1 SGDLS and CDR2 YYNGEE. The CDR3 protein is CASSPIPNPTYTDTQYF. The CDR3 nucleotides are TGTGCCAGCAGCCCAATCCCGAACCCCACTTACACAGATACGCAGTATTTT.

The chain is built from TRBV5-4 and TRBJ2-1; D possibly corresponds to TRBD2 (6 bases). This CDR3 is built from 13 residues. V lost 5 bases, J lost 8 bases, and 14 bases lay in between. Germline values: CDR1 SGHNT, CDR2 YYREEE (reference sequence). The CDR3 nucleotides read TGTGCCAGCAGTTTGAAGCGGAGGGATGAGCAGTTCTTC. As protein: CASSLKRRDEQFF.

V gene TRBV9 combines with J gene TRBJ2-1, with 9 bases identical to TRBD2. V was clipped by 4 bases and J by 4 bases; unmatched bases: 3. CDR1 is SGDLS and CDR2 is YYNGEE in the germline V gene. This CDR3 has 14 residues. The CDR3 sequence is CASSLAGLYNEQFF. Written as DNA, the CDR3 is TGTGCCAGCAGCCTAGCGGGACTGTACAATGAGCAGTTCTTC.

The chain carries TRBV19 and TRBJ2-4; D remains ambiguous. Germline V gene data show CDR1 as LNHDA and CDR2 as SQIVND (reference sequence). Trimming removed 5 bases from V and 4 bases from J, with 15 bases in between. This CDR3 is 15 amino acids long. CDR3 protein: CASSPPGQEKNIQYF. CDR3 bases: TGTGCCAGTAGTCCACCTGGGCAGGAAAAAAACATTCAGTACTTC.

The J gene is TRBJ2-7, the V gene TRBV10-2, with 9 bases fitting TRBD1. Per the germline V gene, CDR1 is WSHSY and CDR2 is SAAADI. Germline trimming cut 6 bases from V and 3 bases from J; bases unmatched to any gene: 3. This CDR3 is built from 13 residues. The CDR3 nucleotides are TGCGCCAGCAGAGGGACAGGGATCTACGAGCAGTACTTC. Encoded protein: CASRGTGIYEQYF.

This clone showed up just a few times. The chain uses TRBV28 and TRBJ2-4, with D hard to call. The CDR3 sequence is 12 residues long. The germline gives CDR1 MDHEN, CDR2 SYDVKM. V was cut by 2 bases and J by 5 bases, with 4 bases left in between. The CDR3 DNA reads as TGTGCCAGCAGTTTAGGAGAAAACATTCAGTACTTC. Translated, it gives CASSLGENIQYF.

The gene calls are TRBV5-1 and TRBJ2-3; maybe TRBD2 (6 bases). The V and J ends lost 4 bases and 2 bases respectively, with 17 bases between them. This CDR3 has 16 residues. Germline-derived CDR1 and CDR2 are SGHRS and YFSETQ. The CDR3 loop is CASSAGSRGFTDTQYF. In DNA form, the CDR3 reads TGCGCCAGCAGCGCGGGGTCGAGGGGCTTCACAGATACGCAGTATTTT.

The V call is TRBV9, the J call TRBJ2-2; TRBD2 aligns across 8 bases. With 4 bases clipped from V and 2 bases from J, the junction kept 7 bases outside the gene matches. The CDR3 is made up of 16 amino acids. Germline assignment: CDR1 SGDLS and CDR2 YYNGEE. The CDR3 DNA is TGTGCCAGCAGCCCGCCGGCGGGAGGTAACACCGGGGAGCTGTTTTTT. The encoded protein is CASSPPAGGNTGELFF.

This clone was seen just once. V gene TRBV18 combines with J gene TRBJ2-1; D is perhaps TRBD1 (6 bases). With 1 base removed from V and 9 bases from J, the gap between germline ends came to 10 bases. The germline gives CDR1 KGHSH, CDR2 LQKENI. The CDR3 runs 13 residues. CDR3 in amino acids: CASSPLKGGEQFF. In DNA form, the CDR3 reads TGTGCCAGCTCACCACTAAAAGGGGGTGAGCAGTTCTTC. Together with reference TRBV18 and TRBJ2-1, the CDR3 gives the full variable domain: NAGVMQNPRHLVRRRGQEARLRCSPMKGHSHVYWYRQLPEEGLKFMVYLQKENIIDESGMPKERFSAEFPKEGPSILRIQQVVRGDSAAYFCASSPLKGGEQFFGPGTRLTVL.

This chain links TRBV14 with TRBJ2-1; possible D gene TRBD2, 6 bases. The germline V gene encodes CDR1 SGHDN and CDR2 FVKESK. Trimming left V 4 bases short and J 6 bases short, with 16 bases between. This CDR3 spans 15 amino acids. The CDR3 loop reads CASSRRDRISNEQFF. CDR3 DNA sequence: TGTGCCAGCAGCCGGCGGGACCGAATCAGCAATGAGCAGTTCTTC.

This chain uses TRBV4-1 with TRBJ2-1, with TRBD2 as a possible D gene (5 bases). The CDR3 covers 14 residues. CDR1 MGHRA and CDR2 YSYEKL come from the germline V gene. Trimming took off 6 bases at V and 5 bases at J, with 14 bases between the two ends. CDR3 nucleotide sequence: TGCGCCAGCAGGGATTCGGGGATACACAATGAGCAGTTCTTC. Amino acid sequence: CASRDSGIHNEQFF.

This rearrangement joins TRBV25-1 to TRBJ2-7; TRBD1 aligns across 8 bases. This CDR3 has 14 amino acids. From germline, CDR1 is MGHDK and CDR2 SYGVNS. Trimming took 6 bases from V and 1 from J; bases not matched to a gene: 5. This CDR3 is CASSTGTGSYEQYF. In DNA form, the CDR3 reads TGTGCCAGCAGCACCGGGACAGGATCCTACGAGCAGTACTTC.

The chain is built from TRBV7-8 and TRBJ2-7, with unresolved D. Germline assignment: CDR1 SGHVS and CDR2 FQNEAQ. This CDR3 comprises 14 residues. V was trimmed by 2 bases and J by 2 bases, leaving 10 bases between them. CDR3 region: CASSLRHAAYEQYF. DNA of the CDR3: TGTGCCAGCAGCTTACGACACGCAGCCTACGAGCAGTACTTC.